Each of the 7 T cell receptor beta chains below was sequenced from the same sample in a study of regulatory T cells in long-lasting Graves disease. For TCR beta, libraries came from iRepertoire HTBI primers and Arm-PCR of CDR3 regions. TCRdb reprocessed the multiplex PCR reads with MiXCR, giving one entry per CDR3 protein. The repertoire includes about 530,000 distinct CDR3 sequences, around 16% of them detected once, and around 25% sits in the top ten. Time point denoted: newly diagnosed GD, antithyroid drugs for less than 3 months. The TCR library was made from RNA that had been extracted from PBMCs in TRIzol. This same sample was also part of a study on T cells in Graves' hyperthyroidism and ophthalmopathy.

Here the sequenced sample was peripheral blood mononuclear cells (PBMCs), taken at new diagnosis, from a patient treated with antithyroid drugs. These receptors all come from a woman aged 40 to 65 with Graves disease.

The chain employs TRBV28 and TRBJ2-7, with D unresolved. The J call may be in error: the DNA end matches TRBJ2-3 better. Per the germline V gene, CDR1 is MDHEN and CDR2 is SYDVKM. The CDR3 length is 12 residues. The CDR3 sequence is CASSLLEDTQYF. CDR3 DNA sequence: TGTGCCAGCAGTTTATTGGAGGATACGCAGTATTTT.

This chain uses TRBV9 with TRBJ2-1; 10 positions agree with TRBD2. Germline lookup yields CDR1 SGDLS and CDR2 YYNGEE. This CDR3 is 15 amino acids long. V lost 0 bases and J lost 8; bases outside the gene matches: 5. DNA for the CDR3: TGTGCCAGCAGCGTAGGAGCGGGGGGGCCATATGAGCAGTTCTTC. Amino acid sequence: CASSVGAGGPYEQFF.

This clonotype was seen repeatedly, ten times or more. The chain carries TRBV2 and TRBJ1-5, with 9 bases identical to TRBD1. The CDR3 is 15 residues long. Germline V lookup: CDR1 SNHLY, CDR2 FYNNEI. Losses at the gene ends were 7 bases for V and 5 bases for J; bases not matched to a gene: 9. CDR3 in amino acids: CASKYDRGLDQPQHF. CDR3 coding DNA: TGTGCCAGCAAGTATGACAGGGGGTTGGATCAGCCCCAGCATTTT.

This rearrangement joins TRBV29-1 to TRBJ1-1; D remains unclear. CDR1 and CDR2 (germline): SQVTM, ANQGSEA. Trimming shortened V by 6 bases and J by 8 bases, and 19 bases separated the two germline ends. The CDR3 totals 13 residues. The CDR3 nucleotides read TGCAGCGTCGAATCGGATGCCTCCCACGAAGCTTTCTTT. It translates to CSVESDASHEAFF.

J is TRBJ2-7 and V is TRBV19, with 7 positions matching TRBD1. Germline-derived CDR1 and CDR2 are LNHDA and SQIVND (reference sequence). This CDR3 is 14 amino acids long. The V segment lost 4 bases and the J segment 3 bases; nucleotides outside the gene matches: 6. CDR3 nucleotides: TGTGCCAGTAGTAGAACAGGGGACCTCTACGAGCAGTACTTC. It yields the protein CASSRTGDLYEQYF.

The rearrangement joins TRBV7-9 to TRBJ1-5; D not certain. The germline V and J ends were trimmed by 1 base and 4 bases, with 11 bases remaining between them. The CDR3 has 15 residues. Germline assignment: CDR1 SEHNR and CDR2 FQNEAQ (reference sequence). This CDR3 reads CASSLGVHTNQPQHF. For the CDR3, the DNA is TGTGCCAGCAGCTTAGGAGTACATACAAATCAGCCCCAGCATTTT.

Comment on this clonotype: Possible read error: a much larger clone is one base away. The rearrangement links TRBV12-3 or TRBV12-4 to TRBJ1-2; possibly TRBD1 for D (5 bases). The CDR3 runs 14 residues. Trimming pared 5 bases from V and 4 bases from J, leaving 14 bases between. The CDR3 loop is CASSETETFYGYTF. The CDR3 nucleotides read TGTGCCAGCAGTGAGACAGAGACCTTCTATGGCTACACCTTC.